The rows below give T cell receptor beta chains drawn from one sample of a study of type 1 regulatory T cells. The antigens these receptors bind are not known. TCRdb re-analysed the reads in MiXCR, keeping a single row per CDR3 protein. Here the sample spans approximately 45,000 distinct CDR3 sequences, 9% to 15% being singletons. Sequencing was performed on cultured non-Tr1 T cells, either the whole culture or a sorted T cell fraction (not recorded which). The source is a human donor in good health. Each CDR3 is given with its conserved first and last residue. Fields, in order: D gene, clone size, J gene, V gene, CDR3 DNA, CDR3 protein. A D gene is named only where the DNA matches it firmly. Clone sizes are given selectively: once, few, many, or a class where the clone is expanded.

- many TRBJ2-5 TRBV7-6 TGTGCCAGCAGCATCCTTGAGACCCAGTACTTC CASSILETQYF
- - TRBJ2-7 TRBV7-2 TGTGCCAGCAGCTTTAGTCCGGACCTAGCCGCCTACGAGCAGTACTTC CASSFSPDLAAYEQYF
- many TRBJ2-7 TRBV20-1 TGCAGTGCTAGAGCAACAATATACGAGCAGTACTTC CSARATIYEQYF
- many TRBJ2-4 TRBV4-3 TGCGCCAGCAGCCCCTTAGGGGGATTGGGAAACATTCAGTACTTC CASSPLGGLGNIQYF
TRBD2 many TRBJ2-1 TRBV20-1 TGCAGTGCTCCCCCTCGGGGAGGGATGGTTGAGCAGTTCTTC CSAPPRGGMVEQFF
- many TRBJ2-1 TRBV29-1 TGCAGCGTGTGGACAGCGACTGAACAGCAGTTCTTC CSVWTATEQQFF
- - TRBJ2-7 TRBV18 TGTGCCAGCTCGGACCAGGGGTCCTACGAGCAGTACTTC CASSDQGSYEQYF
- many TRBJ1-5 TRBV20-1 TGCAGTGCTAGAGATCTCCTGCTGGGAGGGCAGGGTCAGCCCCAGCATTTT CSARDLLLGGQGQPQHF
- - TRBJ2-4 TRBV12-1 TGTGCCAGCAGCTTTGAACTAGCGGGAGAAAGGGGCAAAAACATTCAGTACTTC CASSFELAGERGKNIQYF
- many TRBJ2-4 TRBV29-1 TGCAGCGCCCAATCCCCAGGAAACATTCAGTACTTC CSAQSPGNIQYF
- few TRBJ1-5 TRBV18 TGTGCCAGCTCACTGACGGTACAGGGCCCGAGTAGCCAGCCCCAGCATTTT CASSLTVQGPSSQPQHF
TRBD2 - TRBJ2-3 TRBV20-1 TGCAGTGCTCAAACTCCGGGACTAGCGGGAGAAGATACGCAGTATTTT CSAQTPGLAGEDTQYF
- many TRBJ2-5 TRBV15 TGTGCCACCAGCAGAGGCGACAGCTCGGAGACCCAGTACTTC CATSRGDSSETQYF
TRBD2 few TRBJ2-5 TRBV5-8 TGTGCCAGCAGCTTGGCACTAGCGGGAGTAGAGACCCAGTACTTC CASSLALAGVETQYF
- few TRBJ1-1 TRBV18 TGTGCCAGCTCTCAATCCAGGGGAGGCACTGAAGCTTTCTTT CASSQSRGGTEAFF
- - TRBJ2-7 TRBV30 TGTGCCTGGAGCCCCGGGACAAACTTCTACGAGCAGTACTTC CAWSPGTNFYEQYF
- many TRBJ2-3 TRBV9 TGTGCCAGCAGCGTGGAGGGGGGGGACACAGATACGCAGTATTTT CASSVEGGDTDTQYF
- medium-sized TRBJ1-5 TRBV6-6 TGTGCCTCCGGGCTCGGACAGCCCCAGCATTTT CASGLGQPQHF
TRBD2 many TRBJ2-3 TRBV7-2 TGTGCCAGCAGCTCTTTCTTATCTAGCGGGAGATTAACAGATACGCAGTATTTT CASSSFLSSGRLTDTQYF
TRBD2 - TRBJ2-1 TRBV20-1 TGCAGTGCTAGACCGGGAGGGGCCTACAATGAGCAGTTCTTC CSARPGGAYNEQFF
TRBD1 few TRBJ1-2 TRBV4-2 TGTGCCAGCAGCCGCCCGGGACAGGGAAACTATGGCTACACCTTC CASSRPGQGNYGYTF
TRBD1 - TRBJ2-1 TRBV28 TGTGCCAGCAGTTTATACAGGGGGCGCAATGAGCAGTTCTTC CASSLYRGRNEQFF
TRBD2 few TRBJ2-3 TRBV7-8 TGTGCCAGCAGCTTAGTAGCGGGAGGTTGGGCAGATACGCAGTATTTT CASSLVAGGWADTQYF
- once TRBJ2-2 TRBV5-1 TGCGCCAGCAGCTCTACTAGCATCAAGGAGCTGTTTTTT CASSSTSIKELFF
- - TRBJ2-3 TRBV6-1 TGTGCCAGTAGACGGTTTAGCACAGATACGCAGTATTTT CASRRFSTDTQYF
TRBD1 - TRBJ1-5 TRBV2 TGTGCCAGCGGACAGGGCGACAATCAGCCCCAGCATTTT CASGQGDNQPQHF
TRBD1 few TRBJ1-2 TRBV7-2 TGTGCCAGCAGCTTAGGGGACAGTTGGATACGTGGCTACACCTTC CASSLGDSWIRGYTF
TRBD2 many TRBJ2-5 TRBV20-1 TGCAGTGCTAGAGATGGGGCTAGCGGGCAAGAGACCCAGTACTTC CSARDGASGQETQYF
TRBD1 - TRBJ1-5 TRBV7-2 TGTGCCAGCAGCTTCGGCGGGACAGGGGCATATCAGCCCCAGCATTTT CASSFGGTGAYQPQHF
- - TRBJ2-1 TRBV5-4 TGTGCCAGCAGCCATGGTGGTTTGGGTGAGCAGTTCTTC CASSHGGLGEQFF
TRBD1 - TRBJ1-4 TRBV19 TGTGCCAGTAAACCTCGACAGGGGATAAATGAAAAACTGTTTTTT CASKPRQGINEKLFF
- - TRBJ1-2 TRBV30 TGTGCCTGGAGCCTTAACTATGGCTACACCTTC CAWSLNYGYTF
TRBD1 few TRBJ1-6 TRBV12-3/TRBV12-4 TGTGCCAGCAGAGGGGATGAGGGGGCACGTTCACCCCTCCACTTT CASRGDEGARSPLHF
- - TRBJ1-2 TRBV7-2 TGTGCCAGCAGCTTAGTAACAGGACCTAACTATGGCTACACCTTC CASSLVTGPNYGYTF
TRBD2 - TRBJ2-1 TRBV7-3 TGTGCCAGCAGCCCACGGCCTAGCGGGAGCTCCTACAATGAGCAGTTCTTC CASSPRPSGSSYNEQFF
- few TRBJ2-7 TRBV7-9 TGTGCCACCACCCGGGCGGGTCCTGCCTACGAGCAGTACTTC CATTRAGPAYEQYF
- - TRBJ1-4 TRBV5-1 TGCGCCAGCAGCTTGGGTCCTAGGGGTGAAAAACTGTTTTTT CASSLGPRGEKLFF
TRBD1 - TRBJ1-6 TRBV4-2 TGTGCCAGCAAGAAGGGGGCGATCGGTAATTCACCCCTCCACTTT CASKKGAIGNSPLHF
- many TRBJ2-6 TRBV6-5 TGTGCCAGCAGGGCAGGAATAGCCCCTGGGGCCAACGTCCTGACTTTC CASRAGIAPGANVLTF
- many TRBJ2-1 TRBV30 TGTGCCTGGAGTCCTTCCTACCGGGGTGAGCAGTTCTTC CAWSPSYRGEQFF
TRBD2 - TRBJ2-2 TRBV7-6 TGTGCCAGCAGACAAACAGCGGGAGCCGGGGAGCTGTTTTTT CASRQTAGAGELFF
- many TRBJ2-3 TRBV4-1 TGCGCCAGCAGCCAAGTGTCGAGGGTTGATACGCAGTATTTT CASSQVSRVDTQYF
- many TRBJ1-5 TRBV24-1 TGTGCCACCAGTGATTGGGGTGGGCCCCAGCATTTT CATSDWGGPQHF
TRBD2 many TRBJ2-1 TRBV5-1 TGCGCCAGCAGCTTACTAGCGGGAGGGTTCAATGAGCAGTTCTTC CASSLLAGGFNEQFF
- many TRBJ1-2 TRBV7-2 TGTGCCAGCAGCTTAGGGGGTCAAACGGGTCTCGGAGGCTACACCTTC CASSLGGQTGLGGYTF
TRBD1 - TRBJ2-3 TRBV5-1 TGCGCCAGCAGCTTGGAGGGACAGGGGGTAAGCGGCACAGATACGCAGTATTTT CASSLEGQGVSGTDTQYF
TRBD1 - TRBJ1-2 TRBV3-1 TGTGCCAGCAGCCAAGGACTTCACGGGACAGTCGGTGGCTACACCTTC CASSQGLHGTVGGYTF
- many TRBJ1-1 TRBV29-1 TGCAGCGTTGAAGACCAGGGTAACACTGAAGCTTTCTTT CSVEDQGNTEAFF
- many TRBJ1-2 TRBV5-1 TGCGCCAGCAGCTCCTCAGCCGACGGTACTAACTATGGCTACACCTTC CASSSSADGTNYGYTF
TRBD2 few TRBJ2-1 TRBV5-1 TGCGCCAGCAGCTTGGCCAGGGAGTCTAGCGGGAGGTTAAATGAGCAGTTCTTC CASSLARESSGRLNEQFF
TRBD2 many TRBJ2-5 TRBV7-6 TGTGCCAGCAGCTCCCCGCGGACTAGCGGGAGGGAAGAGACCCAGTACTTC CASSSPRTSGREETQYF
- medium-sized TRBJ2-5 TRBV5-1 TGCGCCAGCAGCTTGGCCGGGTATGACCAAGAGACCCAGTACTTC CASSLAGYDQETQYF
- - TRBJ1-1 TRBV30 TGTGCCTGGAATAAGTGGACGGCGAACACTGAAGCTTTCTTT CAWNKWTANTEAFF